Sequencing of this T cell receptor (beta chain) was carried out in a study of T-cell reconstitution after alpha-beta-depleted transplantation in children. The table lists this clonotype with many counts. TCRbeta library preparation incorporated unique molecular identifiers. One entry per CDR3 protein, called by TCRdb with MiXCR from the PCR reads. The sample holds over 150,000 distinct CDR3 sequences; less than 8% are singletons and the top ten take roughly 3%. Germline CDR1 reads DFQATT; CDR2 reads SNEGSKA (reference sequence). With 4 bases removed from V and 1 base from J, the gap between germline ends came to 8 bases. CDR3 size: 13 residues.

The material was PBMCs from the stem cell graft donor, obtained from the stem cell graft. The V gene is TRBV20-1, the J gene TRBJ1-5, with D unresolved. This TCR came from a human donor who donated a stem cell graft to a child with Wiskott-Aldrich syndrome. The CDR3 reads CSAKKGSNQPQHF. CDR3 in DNA: TGCAGTGCTAAAAAGGGAAGCAATCAGCCCCAGCATTTT.